The 19 T cell receptor beta chains reported below all come from one sample, sequenced in a study of blood T cell repertoires in COVID-19. The method was immunoSEQ multiplex PCR; TCRdb's version includes in-frame clones alone and lacks a portion of them. The sample records fewer than 300,000 clones, about nine tenths being singletons. Specimen: PBMCs or T cells enriched from blood (not recorded which). Every receptor here comes from a man aged 18 to 35 who had recovered from COVID-19.

The genes are TRBV25-1 and TRBJ1-1; tentative D call: TRBD1 (6 bases). The CDR3 is 14 residues long. Trimming took 6 bases from V and 4 from J, leaving 15 bases between them. Per the germline V gene, CDR1 is MGHDK and CDR2 is SYGVNS. The CDR3 coding sequence is TGTGCCAGCAGACAGGGTAAGGGGAGCACTGAAGCTTTCTTT. It translates to CASRQGKGSTEAFF.

In DNA, the CDR3 is TGTGCCAGCAGCAAAGCTGGGCAGGGGTGCGTGAAGGGCAATGAGCAGTTCTTC. The encoded protein is CASSKAGQGCVKGNEQFF. The chain links TRBV21-1 to TRBJ2-1; TRBD1, as called in the table, went unchecked against the DNA. TRBV21-1 is given as a pseudogene. The length of the CDR3 is 18 residues.

V usage is TRBV5-6 and J usage is TRBJ2-1; tentative D call: TRBD1 (5 bases). CDR1 and CDR2 from the germline V gene are SGHDT and YYEEEE. CDR3 size: 15 residues. Trimming stripped 4 bases from V and 0 bases from J, with 11 bases between. Written as DNA, the CDR3 is TGTGCCAGCAGCGCGGACATAAGCTCCTACAATGAGCAGTTCTTC. Protein: CASSADISSYNEQFF.

The chain links TRBV2 to TRBJ2-2; 8 nucleotides line up with TRBD2. Losses at the gene ends were 5 bases for V and 6 bases for J; bases not matched to a gene: 5. The germline V gene encodes CDR1 SNHLY and CDR2 FYNNEI. The CDR3 is 14 amino acids. For the CDR3, the DNA is TGTGCCAGCAGTCCAGCGGGAGAAGCCGGGGAGCTGTTTTTT. Residues: CASSPAGEAGELFF.

V gene TRBV11-3 combines with J gene TRBJ2-3; D remains unclear. CDR3 length: 15 residues. Trimming took off 1 base at V and 0 bases at J, with 8 bases between the two ends. Germline V gives CDR1 SGHNT, CDR2 YENEEA. Written as DNA, the CDR3 is TGTGCCAGCAGCTTAGCCAGCGAAAGCACAGATACGCAGTATTTT. This translates into CASSLASESTDTQYF.

This clone has just one count. The chain uses TRBV2 and TRBJ2-1, with D possibly being TRBD2 (7 bases). The CDR3 consists of 12 residues. The V end lost 10 bases, the J end lost 8 bases, and 15 bases lay between the germline ends. CDR1 and CDR2 (germline): SNHLY, FYNNEI. CDR3 nucleotides: TGTGCCACCAAGGAGGGGGGGGATGAGCAGTTCTTC. Residues: CATKEGGDEQFF.

The rearrangement uses TRBV3-1 (or the pseudogene TRBV3-2) and TRBJ1-2; no clear D. Trimming took off 3 bases at V and 2 bases at J, with 22 bases between the two ends. The CDR3 is 18 residues long. Germline assignment: CDR1 LGHDT and CDR2 YNNKEL (reference sequence). The CDR3 nucleotides read TGTGCCAGCAGCCAGATGGGCCTCCGTCGGGGAGGAAACTATGGCTACACCTTC. Its translation is CASSQMGLRRGGNYGYTF.

This clone was picked up one time. The rearrangement uses TRBV30 and TRBJ2-1; 8 nucleotides align to TRBD2. Germline V gene data show CDR1 as GTSNPN and CDR2 as SVGIG (reference sequence). Trimming cost V 2 bases and J 5 bases; bases outside gene matches: 5. The CDR3 is 14 residues long. Here the CDR3 reads CAWSTGGGDNEQFF. The CDR3 DNA reads TGTGCCTGGAGTACCGGGGGGGGCGACAATGAGCAGTTCTTC.

The gene calls are TRBV10-3 and TRBJ1-2; 9 nucleotides match TRBD1. The CDR3 loop spans 14 amino acids. Germline loops: CDR1 ENHRY, CDR2 SYGVKD. Germline trimming cut 7 bases from V and 8 bases from J; bases unmatched to any gene: 11. The CDR3 bases are TGTGCCATCATGACCCAGGGACAGGGTTACGGCTACACCTTC. It encodes CAIMTQGQGYGYTF.

The chain links TRBV3-1 (or the pseudogene TRBV3-2) to TRBJ1-6; D ambiguous. Deletions cut 1 base from V and 14 bases from J, with 18 bases between. The CDR3 is 15 residues long. Germline CDR1 and CDR2: LGHDT and YNNKEL (reference sequence). In DNA form, the CDR3 reads TGTGCCAGCAGCCAAGGCGCGGCCCCCGGGAGCACCCTCCACTTT. This codes for CASSQGAAPGSTLHF.

The chain links TRBV5-1 to TRBJ1-1; 9 positions agree with TRBD1. The germline CDR1 and CDR2 sequences are SGHRS and YFSETQ. This CDR3 has 15 amino acids. Losses at the gene ends were 4 bases for V and 1 base for J; bases not matched to a gene: 5. Here the CDR3 reads CASSPGQGWNTEAFF. The CDR3 bases are TGCGCCAGCAGCCCCGGACAGGGGTGGAACACTGAAGCTTTCTTT.

V usage is TRBV5-1 and J usage is TRBJ2-5, with TRBD1 matching over 8 bases. The CDR3 consists of 16 residues. CDR1 SGHRS and CDR2 YFSETQ come from the germline V gene. Trimming cost V 3 bases and J 5 bases; bases outside gene matches: 12. CDR3 protein: CASSSETGVGGETQYF. The CDR3 region has the DNA TGCGCCAGCAGCTCGGAGACAGGGGTTGGAGGGGAGACCCAGTACTTC.

This chain links TRBV18 with TRBJ2-5; TRBD1 might be the D (5 bases). CDR3 size: 13 residues. Germline lookup yields CDR1 KGHSH and CDR2 LQKENI. V lost 4 bases, J lost 5 bases, and 11 bases lay in between. CDR3 amino acids: CASSRGARETQYF. The CDR3 nucleotides read TGTGCCAGCTCACGTGGGGCTCGGGAGACCCAGTACTTC.

This chain uses TRBV18 with TRBJ2-3, with 7 bases lining up with TRBD2. CDR1 is KGHSH, CDR2 LQKENI, per germline. The V gene end was trimmed by 1 base and the J gene end by 2 bases; junction bases not matched to a gene: 3. This CDR3 is built from 15 residues. CDR3 DNA sequence: TGTGCCAGCTCACCACTGCGGGGGAACACAGATACGCAGTATTTT. As protein: CASSPLRGNTDTQYF.

The chain links TRBV5-4 to TRBJ1-6; D unclear. Trimming left V 4 bases short and J 6 bases short, with 17 bases between. There are 16 residues in the CDR3. Germline V lookup: CDR1 SGHNT, CDR2 YYREEE (reference sequence). For the CDR3, the DNA is TGTGCCAGCAGCCAACGGGCCGGGAATTTTAATTCACCCCTCCACTTT. Its protein is CASSQRAGNFNSPLHF. The whole variable domain, filled in from reference TRBV5-4 and TRBJ1-6, reads ETGVTQSPTHLIKTRGQQVTLRCSSQSGHNTVSWYQQALGQGPQFIFQYYREEENGRGNFPPRFSGLQFPNYSSELNVNALELDDSALYLCASSQRAGNFNSPLHFGNGTRLTVT.

In its sample, this clone was seen once. The gene calls are TRBV6-5 and TRBJ2-2, with 8 bases lining up with TRBD1. With 0 bases clipped from V and 7 bases from J, the junction kept 4 bases outside the gene matches. The CDR3 loop spans 15 amino acids. Looked up from germline, CDR1 is MNHEY and CDR2 is SVGAGI. The CDR3 region is CASSYSGQGYGELFF. As DNA, the CDR3 is TGTGCCAGCAGTTACTCAGGACAGGGTTACGGGGAGCTGTTTTTT.

A single count supports this clone. The chain joins TRBV5-1 to TRBJ2-5; 7 nucleotides line up with TRBD2. CDR3 length: 16 residues. After removal of 1 base from V and 1 base from J, the junction contained 7 bases not matched to a gene. Germline-derived CDR1 and CDR2 are SGHRS and YFSETQ. In DNA form, the CDR3 reads TGCGCCAGCAGCTTGCGGGCTAGCGGAAGCCAAGAGACCCAGTACTTC. Translating it yields CASSLRASGSQETQYF.

The CDR3 is CASSSSPGTANTEAFF. Written as DNA, the CDR3 is TGTGCCAGTAGTTCATCCCCCGGGACAGCGAACACTGAAGCTTTCTTT. The genes are TRBV19 and TRBJ1-1, with TRBD1 identical over 7 bases. Germline V gene lookup returns CDR1 LNHDA and CDR2 SQIVND (reference sequence). The CDR3 length is 16 residues. Trimming took 5 bases from V and 1 from J; bases not matched to a gene: 10. The complete variable domain, with remaining parts taken from reference TRBV19 and TRBJ1-1, reads DGGITQSPKYLFRKEGQNVTLSCEQNLNHDAMYWYRQDPGQGLRLIYYSQIVNDFQKGDIAEGYSVSREKKESFPLTVTSAQKNPTAFYLCASSSSPGTANTEAFFGQGTRLTVV.

The chain has TRBV7-9 and TRBJ2-3, with D unresolved. There are 16 residues in the CDR3. Trimming shortened V by 0 bases and J by 1 base, and 11 bases separated the two germline ends. Germline V gene sequence: CDR1 SEHNR, CDR2 FQNEAQ (reference sequence). CDR3 sequence reads: CASSLAQGERTDTQYF. The CDR3 bases are TGTGCCAGCAGCTTAGCGCAAGGAGAACGCACAGATACGCAGTATTTT.